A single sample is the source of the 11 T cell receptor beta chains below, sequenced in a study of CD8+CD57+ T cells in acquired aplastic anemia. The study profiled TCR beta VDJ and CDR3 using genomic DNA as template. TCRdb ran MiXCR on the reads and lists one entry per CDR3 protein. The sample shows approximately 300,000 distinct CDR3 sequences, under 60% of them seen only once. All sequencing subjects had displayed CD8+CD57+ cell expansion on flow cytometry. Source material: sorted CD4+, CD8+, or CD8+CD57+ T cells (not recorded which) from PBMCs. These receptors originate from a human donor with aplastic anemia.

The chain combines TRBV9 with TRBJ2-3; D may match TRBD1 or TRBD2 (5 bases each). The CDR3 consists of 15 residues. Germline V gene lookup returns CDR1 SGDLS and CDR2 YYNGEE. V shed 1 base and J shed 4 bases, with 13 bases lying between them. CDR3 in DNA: TGTGCCAGCAGCGTACGTTCGGGGCAGCCAGATACGCAGTATTTT. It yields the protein CASSVRSGQPDTQYF.

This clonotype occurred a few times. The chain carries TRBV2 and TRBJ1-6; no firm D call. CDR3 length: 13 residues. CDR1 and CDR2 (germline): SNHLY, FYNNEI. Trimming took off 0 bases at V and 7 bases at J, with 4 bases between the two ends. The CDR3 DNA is TGTGCCAGCAGTGAAGCGGGGAATTCACCCCTCCACTTT. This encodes CASSEAGNSPLHF.

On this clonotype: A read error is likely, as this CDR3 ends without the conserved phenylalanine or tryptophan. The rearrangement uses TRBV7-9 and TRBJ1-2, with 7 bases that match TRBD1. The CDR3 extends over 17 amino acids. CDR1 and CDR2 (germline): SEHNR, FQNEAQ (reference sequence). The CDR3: CASSLAQSRQGFYGYTL. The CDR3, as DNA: TGTGCCAGTAGCTTAGCGCAGTCGAGACAGGGATTCTATGGCTACACCTTG.

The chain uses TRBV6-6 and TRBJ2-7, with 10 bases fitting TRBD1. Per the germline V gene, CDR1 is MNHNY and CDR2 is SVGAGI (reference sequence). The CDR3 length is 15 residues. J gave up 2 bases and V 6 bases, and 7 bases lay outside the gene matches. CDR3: CASSRAGTGAYEQYF. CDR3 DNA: TGTGCCAGCAGCCGGGCCGGGACAGGGGCCTACGAGCAGTACTTC.

The CDR3 coding sequence is TGTGCCAGCAGCTCGCGGGGGAGCTCCTACGAGCAGTACTTC. Amino acids: CASSSRGSSYEQYF. The chain combines TRBV7-3 with TRBJ2-7; 7 nucleotides line up with TRBD2. V lost 4 bases and J lost 0; bases outside the gene matches: 3. The CDR3 spans 14 residues. The germline V gene encodes CDR1 SGHTA and CDR2 FQGTGA.

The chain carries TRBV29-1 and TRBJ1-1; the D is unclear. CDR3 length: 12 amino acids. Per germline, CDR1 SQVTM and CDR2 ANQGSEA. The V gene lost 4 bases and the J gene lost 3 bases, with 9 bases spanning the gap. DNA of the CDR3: TGCAGCGTTGGTGCGGACCACACTGAAGCTTTCTTT. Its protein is CSVGADHTEAFF. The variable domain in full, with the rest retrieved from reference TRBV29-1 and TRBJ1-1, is SAVISQKPSRDICQRGTSLTIQCQVDSQVTMMFWYRQQPGQSLTLIATANQGSEATYESGFVIDKFPISRPNLTFSTLTVSNMSPEDSSIYLCSVGADHTEAFFGQGTRLTVV.

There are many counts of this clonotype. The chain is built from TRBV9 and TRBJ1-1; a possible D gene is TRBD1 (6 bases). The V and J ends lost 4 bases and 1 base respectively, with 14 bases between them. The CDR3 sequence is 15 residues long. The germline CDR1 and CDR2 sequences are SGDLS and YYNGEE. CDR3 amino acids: CASSPDRGGNTEAFF. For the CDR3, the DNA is TGTGCCAGCAGCCCCGACAGAGGGGGGAACACTGAAGCTTTCTTT.

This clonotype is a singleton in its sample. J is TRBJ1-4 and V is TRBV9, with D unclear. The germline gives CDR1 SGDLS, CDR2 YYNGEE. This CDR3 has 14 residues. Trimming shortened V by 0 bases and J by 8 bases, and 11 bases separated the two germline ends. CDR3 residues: CASSVAPLGEKLFF. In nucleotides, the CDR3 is TGTGCCAGCAGCGTAGCCCCTCTCGGCGAAAAACTGTTTTTT.

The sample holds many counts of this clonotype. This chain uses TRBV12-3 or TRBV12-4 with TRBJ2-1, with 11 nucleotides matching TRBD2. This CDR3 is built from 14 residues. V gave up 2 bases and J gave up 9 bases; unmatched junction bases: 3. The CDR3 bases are TGTGCCAGCAGTTTATTACTAGCGGGAGCTGAGCAGTTCTTC. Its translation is CASSLLLAGAEQFF.

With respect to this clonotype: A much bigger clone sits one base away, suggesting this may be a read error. CDR3 DNA: TGTGCCAGCAGCCCCGCCGCGTCATGGAACAATGAGCAGTTCTTC. Translated, it gives CASSPAASWNNEQFF. This sequence joins TRBV3-1 and TRBJ2-1; unclear D gene. The ends were cut back, 4 bases at V and 5 bases at J, with 15 bases in the middle. The CDR3 covers 15 residues. Germline CDR1 and CDR2: LGHDT and YNNKEL (reference sequence).

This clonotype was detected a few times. CDR3 region: CASSLLPDRNAKPLHF. The CDR3 nucleotides read TGTGCCAGCAGCTTATTACCCGACAGGAACGCGAAACCCCTCCACTTT. The chain uses TRBV11-2 and TRBJ1-6, with TRBD1 as a possible D gene (6 bases). Germline V gene data show CDR1 as SGHAT and CDR2 as FQNNGV. The CDR3 length is 16 residues. V was trimmed by 2 bases and J by 12 bases, leaving 20 bases between them.